This paragraph covers one T cell receptor (beta chain) sequence. Authors' analysis steps: Using reference gene primer amplification, nucleated cell counts were estimated. Method: immunoSEQ multiplex PCR; TCRdb's copy keeps in-frame clones and lacks some. That table gives V, J and clone size, and the DNA gave D and trimming. Here the sample spans 100,000 to 150,000 clones, roughly four fifths being singletons. Germline CDR1 KGHSH, CDR2 LQKENI. Trimming took off 4 bases at V and 3 bases at J, with 12 bases between the two ends. The CDR3 is made up of 14 amino acids. This sample was taken from a study of blood T cell repertoires in COVID-19. Study in general: The study drew acute and convalescent COVID-19 samples from the United States, Italy and Spain. In each case, the material was cDNA or gDNA derived from T cells, B-cell-depleted T cells, or PBMCs.

The chain couples TRBV18 to TRBJ1-2; tentatively, D is TRBD1 (6 bases). The sequencing sample was made of peripheral blood. This receptor was identified in a man in his sixties with acute or convalescent COVID-19. The CDR3 here is CASSQTGIYYGYTF. The DNA of the CDR3 is TGTGCCAGCTCACAAACAGGGATCTACTATGGCTACACCTTC.